The rows below give T cell receptor beta chains drawn from one sample of a study of blood T cell repertoires in COVID-19. The protocol was immunoSEQ multiplex PCR, while the TCRdb copy is restricted to in-frame clones and leaves out a portion. The repertoire holds some 260,000 clones, with 70% to 90% as singletons. The specimen was peripheral blood. These receptors were taken from a human donor in a cohort sampled during active COVID-19. Each CDR3 is given without its conserved first and last residue. The order of the fields is V gene, J gene, CDR3 protein.

TRBV7-2,TRBJ2-3,ASSLVSTRADTQY
TRBV7-9,TRBJ1-6,ASRFRSDRALH
TRBV7-9,TRBJ1-4,ASSPGLGVNEKLF
TRBV25-1,TRBJ1-4,ASSGTESEKLF
TRBV19,TRBJ2-7,ASRLTTGTSYEQY
TRBV9,TRBJ2-4,ASSASSASGGGAKNIQY
TRBV30,TRBJ1-1,AWSVGGPMNTEAF
TRBV2,TRBJ2-1,ASRTGTSGYNEQF
TRBV5-8,TRBJ1-4,ASNPGSGWGATNEKLF
TRBV18,TRBJ2-7,ASSVAAPRDLYEQY
TRBV6-2/TRBV6-3,TRBJ1-1,ASSYPWLTGNTEAF
TRBV27,TRBJ2-7,ASSFFQGPYEQY
TRBV3-1/TRBV3-2,TRBJ2-6,ASSQVGDLRPSGANVLT
TRBV4-1,TRBJ2-1,ASSRRLAFILSSYNEQF
TRBV5-6,TRBJ2-7,ASSLRQGRLSYEQY
TRBV5-5,TRBJ2-7,ASSSRTGPAYEQY
TRBV19,TRBJ2-7,ASAIQGRAEQY
TRBV19,TRBJ2-1,ASRGLAGSSYNEQF
TRBV4-3,TRBJ2-6,ASSHRLGGTASSGANVLT
TRBV9,TRBJ2-7,ASSVGTSVNEQY
TRBV2,TRBJ2-7,ASIPGLAGGYEQY
TRBV27,TRBJ2-7,ASSRGSRPYEQY
TRBV28,TRBJ2-1,ASSESGRGYNEQF
TRBV18,TRBJ1-2,ASSPYPGVSDYGYT
TRBV5-1,TRBJ2-2,ASLGQGAGELF
TRBV19,TRBJ2-7,ASSAGTGYYEQY
TRBV27,TRBJ1-1,ASSLKGSTEAF
TRBV15,TRBJ1-4,ATSARSGSNEKLF
TRBV19,TRBJ2-7,ASSWQGSYEQY
TRBV28,TRBJ1-5,ASKGANQPQH
TRBV6-2/TRBV6-3,TRBJ2-1,ASSYSVRSSGNWYEQF
TRBV9,TRBJ1-4,ASSPGQINEKLF
TRBV19,TRBJ2-5,ASSPEAGQGRGTQY
TRBV18,TRBJ1-1,ASSPPFGAEAF
TRBV30,TRBJ1-5,AWSVGGVPNQPQH
TRBV9,TRBJ2-2,ASSVVGGQTNTGELF
TRBV10-2,TRBJ2-7,ASGTEQY
TRBV6-2/TRBV6-3,TRBJ2-7,ASRYSATYEQY
TRBV28,TRBJ2-7,ASSPPGMGKQY
TRBV6-5,TRBJ2-7,ASSRQGYEQY
TRBV7-9,TRBJ1-1,ASSLGVGTSPKKTEAF
TRBV7-2,TRBJ2-7,ASSLGSKRSYEQY
TRBV19,TRBJ2-7,ASSIAGLSIGAGEQY
TRBV19,TRBJ2-7,ASSILGQPKIYEQY
TRBV6-2/TRBV6-3,TRBJ2-6,ASSYTGQTISGANVLT
TRBV5-5,TRBJ2-7,ASSFLWGGYEQY
TRBV7-2,TRBJ2-3,ASSSTLGPGTQY
TRBV7-2,TRBJ2-3,ASSLASPRGGTDTQY
TRBV5-1,TRBJ2-1,ASSLTSGGDNEQF
TRBV7-2,TRBJ2-7,ASSLPGGGAREQY
TRBV6-5,TRBJ1-1,ASINTNTEAF
TRBV9,TRBJ2-2,ASSDTRGAGLLTGELF
TRBV5-6,TRBJ1-5,ASSLDRNQPQH
TRBV28,TRBJ1-1,ASSLTGDTEAF
TRBV5-4,TRBJ1-1,ASSFVTRRDTEAF
TRBV19,TRBJ1-2,ASRPSEGAYGYT
TRBV7-2,TRBJ1-2,ASSLATGGGRGYT